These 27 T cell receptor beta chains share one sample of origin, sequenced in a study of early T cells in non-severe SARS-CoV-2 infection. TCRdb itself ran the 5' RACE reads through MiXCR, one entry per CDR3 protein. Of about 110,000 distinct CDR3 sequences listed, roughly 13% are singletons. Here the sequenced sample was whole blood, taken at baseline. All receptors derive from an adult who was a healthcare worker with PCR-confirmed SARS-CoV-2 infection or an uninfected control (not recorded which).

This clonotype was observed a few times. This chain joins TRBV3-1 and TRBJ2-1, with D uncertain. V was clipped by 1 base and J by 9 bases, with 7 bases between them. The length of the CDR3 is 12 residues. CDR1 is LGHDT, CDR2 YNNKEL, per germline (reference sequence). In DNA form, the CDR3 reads TGTGCCAGCAGCCAAGCGAGGACTGAGCAGTTCTTC. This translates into CASSQARTEQFF.

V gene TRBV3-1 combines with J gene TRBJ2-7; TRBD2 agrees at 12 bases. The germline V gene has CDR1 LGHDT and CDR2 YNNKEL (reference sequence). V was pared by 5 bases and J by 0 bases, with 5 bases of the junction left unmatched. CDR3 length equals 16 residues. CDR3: CASSFGLAGSSYEQYF. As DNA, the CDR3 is TGTGCCAGCAGCTTCGGACTAGCGGGGAGCTCCTACGAGCAGTACTTC.

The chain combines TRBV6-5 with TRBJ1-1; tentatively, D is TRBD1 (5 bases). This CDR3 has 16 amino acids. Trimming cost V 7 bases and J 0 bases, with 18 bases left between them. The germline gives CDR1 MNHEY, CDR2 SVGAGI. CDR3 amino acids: CASIKLGGTMNTEAFF. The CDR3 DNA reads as TGTGCCAGCATCAAGTTGGGGGGGACTATGAACACTGAAGCTTTCTTT.

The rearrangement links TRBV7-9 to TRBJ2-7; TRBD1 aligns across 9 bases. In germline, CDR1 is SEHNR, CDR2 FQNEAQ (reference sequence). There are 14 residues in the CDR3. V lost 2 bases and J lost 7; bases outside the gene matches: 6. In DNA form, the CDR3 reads TGTGCCAGCAGCTTAACCGGGACAGGGTTTGAGCAGTACTTC. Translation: CASSLTGTGFEQYF.

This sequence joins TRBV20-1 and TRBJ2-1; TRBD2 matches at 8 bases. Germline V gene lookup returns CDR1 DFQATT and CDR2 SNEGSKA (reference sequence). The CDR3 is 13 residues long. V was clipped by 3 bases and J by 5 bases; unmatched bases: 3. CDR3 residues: CSASKLADNEQFF. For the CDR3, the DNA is TGCAGTGCTAGCAAACTAGCGGACAATGAGCAGTTCTTC.

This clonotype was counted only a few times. CDR3 DNA sequence: TGTGCCAAAGCGCCGGGGCAGGGGCTTACTACGAGCTCCTACAATGAGCAGTTCTTC. Residues: CAKAPGQGLTTSSYNEQFF. The V and J genes are TRBV7-2 and TRBJ2-1; D might be TRBD1 (6 bases). The CDR3 is 19 amino acids. Germline CDR1 and CDR2: SGHTA and FQGNSA. Trimming left V 10 bases short and J 0 bases short, with 28 bases between.

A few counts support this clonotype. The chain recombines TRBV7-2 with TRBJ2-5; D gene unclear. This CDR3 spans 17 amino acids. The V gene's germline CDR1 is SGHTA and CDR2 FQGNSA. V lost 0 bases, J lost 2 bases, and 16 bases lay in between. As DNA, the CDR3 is TGTGCCAGCAGCTTAGCTTCGCCGTGGGTCAGACAAGAGACCCAGTACTTC. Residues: CASSLASPWVRQETQYF.

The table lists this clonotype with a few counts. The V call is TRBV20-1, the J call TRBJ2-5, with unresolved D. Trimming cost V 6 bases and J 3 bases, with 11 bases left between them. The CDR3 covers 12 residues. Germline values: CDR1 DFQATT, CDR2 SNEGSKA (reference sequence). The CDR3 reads CSATDHKETQYF. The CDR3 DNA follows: TGCAGTGCGACGGACCACAAAGAGACCCAGTACTTC.

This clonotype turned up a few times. This chain's CDR3 is CASSLLSSVIRGNNEQFF. In DNA, the CDR3 is TGTGCCAGCAGCTTACTTTCTTCAGTCATTAGGGGAAACAATGAGCAGTTCTTC. The J gene is TRBJ2-1, the V gene TRBV7-3; possibly TRBD1 for D (5 bases). Trimming removed 2 bases from V and 5 bases from J, with 22 bases in between. The CDR3 has 18 residues. From germline, CDR1 is SGHTA and CDR2 FQGTGA. Full variable domain (remainder filled in from reference TRBV7-3 and TRBJ2-1): GAGVSQTPSNKVTEKGKYVELRCDPISGHTALYWYRQSLGQGPEFLIYFQGTGAADDSGLPNDRFFAVRPEGSVSTLKIQRTERGDSAVYLCASSLLSSVIRGNNEQFFGPGTRLTVL.

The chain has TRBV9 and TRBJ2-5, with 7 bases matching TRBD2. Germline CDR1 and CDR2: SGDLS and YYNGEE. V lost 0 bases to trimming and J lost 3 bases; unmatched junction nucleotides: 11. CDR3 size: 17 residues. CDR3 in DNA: TGTGCCAGCAGCGTAGGCACGGTGGCTAGCGGAGAAGAGACCCAGTACTTC. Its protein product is CASSVGTVASGEETQYF. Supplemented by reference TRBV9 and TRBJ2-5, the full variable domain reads DSGVTQTPKHLITATGQRVTLRCSPRSGDLSVYWYQQSLDQGLQFLIQYYNGEERAKGNILERFSAQQFPDLHSELNLSSLELGDSALYFCASSVGTVASGEETQYFGPGTRLLVL.

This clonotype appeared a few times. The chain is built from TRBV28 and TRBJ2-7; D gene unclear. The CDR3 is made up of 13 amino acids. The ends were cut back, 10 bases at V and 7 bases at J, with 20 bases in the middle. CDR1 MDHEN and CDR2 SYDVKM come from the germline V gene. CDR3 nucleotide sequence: TGTGCCACCCAGGACCGTAGAGTGTGGGAGCAGTACTTC. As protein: CATQDRRVWEQYF.

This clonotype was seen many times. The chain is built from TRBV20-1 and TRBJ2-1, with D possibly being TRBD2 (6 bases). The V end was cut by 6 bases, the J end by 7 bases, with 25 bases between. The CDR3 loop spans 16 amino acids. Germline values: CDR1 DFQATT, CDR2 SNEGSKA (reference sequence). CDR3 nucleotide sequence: TGCAGTGCCCCCCTAGACGGGGGAGTATTTAGAAATGAGCAGTTCTTC. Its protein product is CSAPLDGGVFRNEQFF.

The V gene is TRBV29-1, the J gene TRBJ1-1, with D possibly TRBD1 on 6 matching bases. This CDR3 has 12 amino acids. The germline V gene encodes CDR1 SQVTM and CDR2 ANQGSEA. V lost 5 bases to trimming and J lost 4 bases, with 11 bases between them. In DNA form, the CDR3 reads TGCAGCGTTCAGGGGACGAGCACTGAAGCTTTCTTT. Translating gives CSVQGTSTEAFF.

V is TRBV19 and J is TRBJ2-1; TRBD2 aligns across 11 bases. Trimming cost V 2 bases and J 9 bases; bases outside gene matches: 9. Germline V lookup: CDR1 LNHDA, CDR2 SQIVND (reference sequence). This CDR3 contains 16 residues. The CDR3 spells CASSISTSGKGGEQFF. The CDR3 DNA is TGTGCCAGTAGTATATCGACTAGCGGGAAAGGTGGTGAGCAGTTCTTC.

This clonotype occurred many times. The DNA for the CDR3 is TGCGCCAGCAGCTTCCGGGACAGGGGCAACGAGCAGTACTTC. Protein: CASSFRDRGNEQYF. V gene TRBV5-1 combines with J gene TRBJ2-7; 10 bases map to TRBD1. There are 14 residues in the CDR3. The junction had 4 bases not matched to a gene; V was cut back by 2 bases and J by 5 bases. CDR1 and CDR2 from the germline V gene are SGHRS and YFSETQ. The whole variable domain, filled in from reference TRBV5-1 and TRBJ2-7, reads KAGVTQTPRYLIKTRGQQVTLSCSPISGHRSVSWYQQTPGQGLQFLFEYFSETQRNKGNFPGRFSGRQFSNSRSEMNVSTLELGDSALYLCASSFRDRGNEQYFGPGTRLTVT.

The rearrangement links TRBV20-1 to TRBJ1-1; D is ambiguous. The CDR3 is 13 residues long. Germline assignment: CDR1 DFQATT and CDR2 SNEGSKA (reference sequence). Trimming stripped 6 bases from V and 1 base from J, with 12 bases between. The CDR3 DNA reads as TGCAGTGCCCGGACGGTCAAGAACACTGAAGCTTTCTTT. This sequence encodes CSARTVKNTEAFF.

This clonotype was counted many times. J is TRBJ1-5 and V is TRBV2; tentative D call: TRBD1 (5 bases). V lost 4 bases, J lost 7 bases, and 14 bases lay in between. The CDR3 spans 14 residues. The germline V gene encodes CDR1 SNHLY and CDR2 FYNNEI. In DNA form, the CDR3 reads TGTGCCAGCAGTGGGTTTCAGGGTATGCAGCCCCAGCATTTT. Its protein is CASSGFQGMQPQHF.

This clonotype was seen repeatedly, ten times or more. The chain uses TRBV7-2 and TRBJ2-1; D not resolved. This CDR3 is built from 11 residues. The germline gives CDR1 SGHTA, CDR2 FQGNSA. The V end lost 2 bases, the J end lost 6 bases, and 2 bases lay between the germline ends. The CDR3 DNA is TGTGCCAGCAGCTTACTCAATGAGCAGTTCTTC. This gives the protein CASSLLNEQFF.

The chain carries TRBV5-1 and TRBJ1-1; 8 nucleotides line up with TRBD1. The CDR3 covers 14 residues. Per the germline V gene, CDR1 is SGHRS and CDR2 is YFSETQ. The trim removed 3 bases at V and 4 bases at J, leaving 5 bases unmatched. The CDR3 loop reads CASSSQGASTEAFF. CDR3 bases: TGCGCCAGCAGCTCCCAGGGGGCCAGCACTGAAGCTTTCTTT.

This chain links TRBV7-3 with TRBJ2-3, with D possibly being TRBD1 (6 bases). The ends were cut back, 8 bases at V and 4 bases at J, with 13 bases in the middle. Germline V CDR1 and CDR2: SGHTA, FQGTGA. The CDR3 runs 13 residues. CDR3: CASGNRAPDTQYF. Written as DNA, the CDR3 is TGTGCCAGCGGAAACAGGGCCCCAGATACGCAGTATTTT.

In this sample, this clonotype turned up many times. The CDR3 here is CASSLSGVGAFF. In DNA, the CDR3 is TGTGCCAGCAGTCTCTCAGGGGTCGGAGCTTTCTTT. The rearrangement joins TRBV3-1 to TRBJ1-1; a weak D match, TRBD1 (6 bases). V was pared by 6 bases and J by 10 bases, with 15 bases between. This CDR3 is built from 12 residues. CDR1 and CDR2 (germline): LGHDT, YNNKEL (reference sequence).

The CDR3 loop is CSARILGGIEETQYF. CDR3 coding DNA: TGCAGTGCTAGGATCCTTGGGGGGATAGAAGAGACCCAGTACTTC. The chain couples TRBV20-1 to TRBJ2-5; D may be TRBD2 (6 bases). Germline CDR1 is DFQATT and CDR2 is SNEGSKA (reference sequence). CDR3 length: 15 residues. V lost 3 bases and J 3 bases, leaving 17 bases between the germline ends.

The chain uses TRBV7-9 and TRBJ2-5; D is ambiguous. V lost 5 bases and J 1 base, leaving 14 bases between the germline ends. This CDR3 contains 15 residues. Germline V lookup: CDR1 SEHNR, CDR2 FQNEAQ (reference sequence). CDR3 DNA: TGTGCCAGCAGCAAAAGGAACACCCTCCAAGAGACCCAGTACTTC. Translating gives CASSKRNTLQETQYF.

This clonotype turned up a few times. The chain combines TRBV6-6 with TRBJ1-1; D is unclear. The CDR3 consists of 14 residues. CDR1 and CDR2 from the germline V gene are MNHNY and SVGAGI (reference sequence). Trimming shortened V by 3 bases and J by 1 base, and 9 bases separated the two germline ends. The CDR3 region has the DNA TGTGCCAGCAGTTATGCAGAAACGAACACTGAAGCTTTCTTT. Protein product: CASSYAETNTEAFF.

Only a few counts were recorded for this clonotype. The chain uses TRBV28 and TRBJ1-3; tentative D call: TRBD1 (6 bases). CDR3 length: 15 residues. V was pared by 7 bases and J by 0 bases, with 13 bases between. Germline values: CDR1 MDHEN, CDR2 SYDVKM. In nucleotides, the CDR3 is TGTGCCAGCACCGAGTGGGGGCCCTCTGGAAACACCATATATTTT. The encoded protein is CASTEWGPSGNTIYF. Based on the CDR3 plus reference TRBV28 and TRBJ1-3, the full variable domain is DVKVTQSSRYLVKRTGEKVFLECVQDMDHENMFWYRQDPGLGLRLIYFSYDVKMKEKGDIPEGYSVSREKKERFSLILESASTNQTSMYLCASTEWGPSGNTIYFGEGSWLTVV.

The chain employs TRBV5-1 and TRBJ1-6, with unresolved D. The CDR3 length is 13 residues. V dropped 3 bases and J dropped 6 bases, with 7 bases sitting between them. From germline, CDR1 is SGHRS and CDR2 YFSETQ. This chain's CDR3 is CASSSGPNSPLHF. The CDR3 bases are TGCGCCAGCAGCTCCGGACCTAATTCACCCCTCCACTTT. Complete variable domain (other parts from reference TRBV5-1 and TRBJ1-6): KAGVTQTPRYLIKTRGQQVTLSCSPISGHRSVSWYQQTPGQGLQFLFEYFSETQRNKGNFPGRFSGRQFSNSRSEMNVSTLELGDSALYLCASSSGPNSPLHFGNGTRLTVT.

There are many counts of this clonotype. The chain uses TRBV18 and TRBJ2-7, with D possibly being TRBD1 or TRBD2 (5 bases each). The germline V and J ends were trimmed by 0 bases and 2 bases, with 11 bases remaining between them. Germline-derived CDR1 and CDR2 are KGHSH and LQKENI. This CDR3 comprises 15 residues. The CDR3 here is CASSPPGTLAYEQYF. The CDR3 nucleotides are TGTGCCAGCTCACCACCCGGGACGTTGGCCTACGAGCAGTACTTC.